This T cell receptor (beta chain) appears in the sequencing data of a study of cytomegalovirus exposure and HLA in healthy donors. Across the whole study: As an earlier analysis found, around 190 million T cells yielded around 110 million unique TCR beta sequences.

Study observations and caveats: TCR beta V- and J-gene trimming was later associated with a missense DCLRE1C variant.

PCR primers comprised 60 Vbeta and 13 Jbeta primers. Using immunoSEQ multiplex PCR, the repertoire was profiled, and TCRdb retains in-frame clones only, with some absent. The sample has approximately 97,000 clones, roughly four fifths seen once. Germline V gene data show CDR1 as ENHRY and CDR2 as SYGVKD. This CDR3 is 15 amino acids long. Trimming pared 10 bases from V and 0 bases from J, leaving 15 bases between. Regarding this clone: Its cognate antigen is unknown.

The sequencing input was PBMCs. This chain uses TRBV10-3 with TRBJ2-2, with D perhaps matching TRBD2 (5 bases). This receptor was identified in a man aged 40-55 years in good health and CMV-seronegative. CDR3 region: CATSDSNSNTGELFF. The CDR3 nucleotides are TGTGCCACCTCGGACTCGAACTCGAACACCGGGGAGCTGTTTTTT.